Presented here are 4 T cell receptor beta chains from one specimen sequenced in a study of shared clonotypes between healthy human individuals. The table came from immunoSEQ multiplex PCR; TCRdb's copy has only in-frame clones and leaves some out. Of about 680,000 clones in the sample, roughly 94% were seen once. As defined, naive CD8 cells were CD45RO-negative and positively selected for CCR7, with terminally differentiated effector memory CD45RA+ cells excluded. Sequencing was done on a sample of naive CD8+ T cells sorted from blood. These receptors came from a man younger than 45 in good health.

The V call is TRBV19, the J call TRBJ2-7, with D possibly being TRBD2 (5 bases). Between the trimmed V and J ends, which lost 3 bases and 7 bases, there was a span of 10 bases. This CDR3 is 12 amino acids long. Germline V gives CDR1 LNHDA, CDR2 SQIVND (reference sequence). CDR3 coding DNA: TGTGCCAGTAGTATCGAGGGTAGTGAGCAGTACTTC. The encoded protein is CASSIEGSEQYF. The full variable domain, rest sourced from reference TRBV19 and TRBJ2-7, is DGGITQSPKYLFRKEGQNVTLSCEQNLNHDAMYWYRQDPGQGLRLIYYSQIVNDFQKGDIAEGYSVSREKKESFPLTVTSAQKNPTAFYLCASSIEGSEQYFGPGTRLTVT.

This chain joins TRBV19 and TRBJ2-7; TRBD1 matches 7 bases. The CDR3 is made up of 14 amino acids. J gave up 2 bases and V 6 bases, and 7 bases lay outside the gene matches. Germline values: CDR1 LNHDA, CDR2 SQIVND (reference sequence). The CDR3, as DNA: TGTGCCAGTAGCCCGGGACAGAGACCCTACGAGCAGTACTTC. Translating gives CASSPGQRPYEQYF.

This clone was seen once. The chain combines TRBV29-1 with TRBJ1-2; no clear D gene. Germline values: CDR1 SQVTM, CDR2 ANQGSEA. The CDR3 runs 14 residues. The germline V and J ends were trimmed by 4 bases and 1 base, with 13 bases remaining between them. CDR3: CSVVAYSDNYGYTF. The CDR3 bases are TGCAGCGTTGTGGCGTACAGCGATAACTATGGCTACACCTTC.

V and J are TRBV13 and TRBJ2-4; 10 nucleotides match TRBD1. Germline CDR1 is PRHDT and CDR2 is FYEKMQ (reference sequence). Trimming cost V 5 bases and J 8 bases; bases outside gene matches: 3. This CDR3 region has 13 residues. The CDR3 bases are TGTGCCAGCAGCGAAGGGACAGGGGACATTCAGTACTTC. Residues: CASSEGTGDIQYF.